The rows below give T cell receptor beta chains drawn from one sample of a study of radiotherapy plus CTLA-4 blockade in lung cancer. The repertoire was sequenced with immunoSEQ multiplex PCR; TCRdb's copy has only in-frame clones and lacks some. The sample contains approximately 28,000 clones, over 60% of which appear only once. The source was peripheral blood, collected from a patient treated with radiotherapy plus ipilimumab. These receptors originate from a human donor with non-small cell lung cancer that progressed on radiotherapy plus ipilimumab. The CDR3 runs from the conserved cysteine through the conserved F or W. The D gene is left open where the match is weak. Some rows have no size entry. The others give once, few or many, or a class for an expanded clone.

v_call: TRBV6-1
d_call: -
clone_size: -
j_call: TRBJ1-2
cdr3_aa: CASSEREDTGYTF
cdr3_nt: TGTGCCAGCAGTGAACGGGAGGACACCGGCTACACCTTC

v_call: TRBV18
d_call: TRBD2
clone_size: -
j_call: TRBJ2-7
cdr3_aa: CASSPRLAGIGYEQYF
cdr3_nt: TGTGCCAGCTCACCTCGACTAGCGGGAATTGGGTACGAGCAGTACTTC

v_call: TRBV13
d_call: TRBD1
clone_size: -
j_call: TRBJ1-1
cdr3_aa: CASSLVRGGQGQNTEAFF
cdr3_nt: TGTGCCAGCAGCTTAGTACGCGGGGGACAGGGACAGAACACTGAAGCTTTCTTT

v_call: TRBV27
d_call: -
clone_size: -
j_call: TRBJ1-5
cdr3_aa: CASSFSPRQPQHF
cdr3_nt: TGTGCCAGCAGTTTTAGTCCTAGGCAGCCCCAGCATTTT

v_call: TRBV9
d_call: -
clone_size: -
j_call: TRBJ2-3
cdr3_aa: CASSGLRTDTQYF
cdr3_nt: TGTGCCAGCAGCGGCCTCCGGACAGATACGCAGTATTTT

v_call: TRBV5-1
d_call: TRBD1
clone_size: -
j_call: TRBJ2-1
cdr3_aa: CASSLALDRGPWNEQFF
cdr3_nt: TGCGCCAGCAGCTTGGCCTTAGACAGGGGGCCGTGGAATGAGCAGTTCTTC

v_call: TRBV18
d_call: -
clone_size: -
j_call: TRBJ2-2
cdr3_aa: CASSPASRVNTGELFF
cdr3_nt: TGTGCCAGCTCACCCGCATCCAGGGTAAACACCGGGGAGCTGTTTTTT

v_call: TRBV7-9
d_call: -
clone_size: -
j_call: TRBJ2-7
cdr3_aa: CASSLDDWNSYEQYF
cdr3_nt: TGTGCCAGCAGCTTAGACGACTGGAACTCCTACGAGCAGTACTTC

v_call: TRBV29-1
d_call: -
clone_size: -
j_call: TRBJ2-5
cdr3_aa: CSVARAEETQYF
cdr3_nt: TGCAGCGTTGCGCGGGCCGAAGAGACCCAGTACTTC

v_call: TRBV9
d_call: -
clone_size: -
j_call: TRBJ2-7
cdr3_aa: CASSELGTPYYEQYF
cdr3_nt: TGTGCCAGCAGCGAATTAGGGACCCCTTACTACGAGCAGTACTTC

v_call: TRBV6-6
d_call: -
clone_size: -
j_call: TRBJ1-2
cdr3_aa: CASSFWQGEGYTF
cdr3_nt: TGTGCCAGCAGTTTTTGGCAGGGTGAAGGCTACACCTTC

v_call: TRBV4-1
d_call: -
clone_size: -
j_call: TRBJ2-1
cdr3_aa: CASSQEGVEQFF
cdr3_nt: TGCGCCAGCAGCCAAGAGGGGGTTGAGCAGTTCTTC

v_call: TRBV14
d_call: -
clone_size: -
j_call: TRBJ1-6
cdr3_aa: CASSQGQLNSPLHF
cdr3_nt: TGTGCCAGCAGCCAAGGACAGCTCAATTCACCCCTCCACTTT

v_call: TRBV6-5
d_call: -
clone_size: -
j_call: TRBJ2-2
cdr3_aa: CASSYSSYGTGELFF
cdr3_nt: TGTGCCAGCAGTTACTCCTCCTATGGGACCGGGGAGCTGTTTTTT

v_call: TRBV5-8
d_call: TRBD1
clone_size: -
j_call: TRBJ2-5
cdr3_aa: CASTPRQGSRQETQYF
cdr3_nt: TGTGCCAGCACCCCGAGACAGGGGAGCAGGCAAGAGACCCAGTACTTC

v_call: TRBV4-2
d_call: -
clone_size: once
j_call: TRBJ2-7
cdr3_aa: CASSQAVGTDEQYF
cdr3_nt: TGTGCCAGCAGCCAAGCGGTGGGGACGGACGAGCAGTACTTC

v_call: TRBV5-6
d_call: -
clone_size: -
j_call: TRBJ1-1
cdr3_aa: CASSLIQWQGTEAFF
cdr3_nt: TGTGCCAGCAGCTTGATACAATGGCAGGGCACTGAAGCTTTCTTT

v_call: TRBV7-6
d_call: TRBD1
clone_size: -
j_call: TRBJ2-7
cdr3_aa: CASSLDRGPSYEQYF
cdr3_nt: TGTGCCAGCAGCTTAGACAGGGGCCCCTCCTACGAGCAGTACTTC

v_call: TRBV10-1
d_call: -
clone_size: once
j_call: TRBJ2-7
cdr3_aa: CASSDPRYAAEQYF
cdr3_nt: TGCGCCAGCAGTGACCCCAGGTATGCGGCCGAGCAGTACTTC

v_call: TRBV4-2
d_call: -
clone_size: once
j_call: TRBJ2-1
cdr3_aa: CASSQDYSAYEQFF
cdr3_nt: TGTGCCAGCAGCCAAGACTACTCCGCGTATGAGCAGTTCTTC

v_call: TRBV18
d_call: TRBD2
clone_size: -
j_call: TRBJ2-7
cdr3_aa: CASSRGLADLYEQYF
cdr3_nt: TGTGCCAGCTCACGCGGACTAGCGGATTTATACGAGCAGTACTTC

v_call: TRBV4-3
d_call: -
clone_size: -
j_call: TRBJ1-1
cdr3_aa: CASSQVRGESEAFF
cdr3_nt: TGCGCCAGCAGCCAAGTAAGGGGGGAAAGTGAAGCTTTCTTT

v_call: TRBV7-2
d_call: TRBD1
clone_size: -
j_call: TRBJ2-1
cdr3_aa: CASSPYRGNLNEQFF
cdr3_nt: TGTGCCAGCAGCCCGTACAGGGGGAACTTGAATGAGCAGTTCTTC

v_call: TRBV6-5
d_call: -
clone_size: -
j_call: TRBJ2-7
cdr3_aa: CASSGGTGAFVF
cdr3_nt: TGTGCCAGCAGTGGCGGGACCGGGGCGTTTGTGTTC

v_call: TRBV27
d_call: -
clone_size: -
j_call: TRBJ2-7
cdr3_aa: CASSPTPTQDCHF
cdr3_nt: TGTGCCAGCAGCCCAACCCCCACCCAAGACTGCCACTTC

v_call: TRBV4-2
d_call: TRBD2
clone_size: -
j_call: TRBJ2-3
cdr3_aa: CASSQVGGAPRDTQYF
cdr3_nt: TGTGCCAGCAGCCAAGTCGGGGGGGCTCCACGGGATACGCAGTATTTT

v_call: TRBV7-2
d_call: -
clone_size: few
j_call: TRBJ1-1
cdr3_aa: CASSLGGPEAFF
cdr3_nt: TGTGCCAGCAGCTTAGGGGGCCCTGAAGCTTTCTTT

v_call: TRBV7-9
d_call: TRBD1
clone_size: -
j_call: TRBJ1-2
cdr3_aa: CASSLGEGQLYGYTF
cdr3_nt: TGTGCCAGCAGCTTAGGGGAGGGACAGCTCTATGGCTACACCTTC

v_call: TRBV15
d_call: -
clone_size: -
j_call: TRBJ1-2
cdr3_aa: CATSRERTSAGSVPINYGYTF
cdr3_nt: TGTGCCACCAGCAGAGAGCGTACCTCGGCGGGATCCGTACCTATTAACTATGGCTACACCTTC

v_call: TRBV2
d_call: -
clone_size: -
j_call: TRBJ1-5
cdr3_aa: CASSEGSWTGGLGQPQHF
cdr3_nt: TGTGCCAGCAGTGAAGGATCCTGGACGGGGGGCTTAGGTCAGCCCCAGCATTTT

v_call: TRBV7-3
d_call: TRBD2
clone_size: -
j_call: TRBJ2-3
cdr3_aa: CASSFLAGTDTQYF
cdr3_nt: TGTGCCAGCAGCTTCCTAGCGGGCACAGATACGCAGTATTTT

v_call: TRBV2
d_call: -
clone_size: -
j_call: TRBJ2-1
cdr3_aa: CASSEGPLLEQFF
cdr3_nt: TGTGCCAGCAGTGAAGGACCGCTTTTAGAGCAGTTCTTC

v_call: TRBV28
d_call: TRBD2
clone_size: -
j_call: TRBJ2-2
cdr3_aa: CASSLTPSGAGELFF
cdr3_nt: TGTGCCAGCAGTTTAACCCCTAGCGGCGCCGGGGAGCTGTTTTTT

v_call: TRBV28
d_call: TRBD1
clone_size: -
j_call: TRBJ2-7
cdr3_aa: CASSSTRQGAYEQYF
cdr3_nt: TGTGCCAGCAGTTCCACCCGACAGGGGGCCTACGAGCAGTACTTC

v_call: TRBV12-5
d_call: TRBD2
clone_size: -
j_call: TRBJ2-1
cdr3_aa: CASGLNSGRAYNEQFF
cdr3_nt: TGTGCTAGTGGTCTCAATAGCGGGAGGGCCTATAATGAGCAGTTCTTC

v_call: TRBV15
d_call: -
clone_size: -
j_call: TRBJ2-7
cdr3_aa: CATSRDRTHEQYF
cdr3_nt: TGTGCCACCAGCAGGGACCGGACCCACGAGCAGTACTTC

v_call: TRBV6-6
d_call: -
clone_size: -
j_call: TRBJ1-1
cdr3_aa: CASSYSRGRSNTEAFF
cdr3_nt: TGTGCCAGCAGTTACTCCAGGGGCAGGTCAAACACTGAAGCTTTCTTT

v_call: TRBV5-1
d_call: TRBD1
clone_size: few
j_call: TRBJ2-7
cdr3_aa: CASSLGGQGAYEQYF
cdr3_nt: TGCGCCAGCAGCTTGGGGGGACAGGGGGCATACGAGCAGTACTTC

v_call: TRBV28
d_call: -
clone_size: -
j_call: TRBJ2-3
cdr3_aa: CASRGWQGTDTQYF
cdr3_nt: TGTGCCAGCAGGGGATGGCAGGGCACAGATACGCAGTATTTT

v_call: TRBV5-1
d_call: -
clone_size: -
j_call: TRBJ1-1
cdr3_aa: CASTTLGGVAFF
cdr3_nt: TGCGCCAGCACCACCCTGGGGGGGGTGGCTTTCTTT

v_call: TRBV5-1
d_call: TRBD1
clone_size: -
j_call: TRBJ1-1
cdr3_aa: CASSQGTGETEAFF
cdr3_nt: TGCGCCAGCAGCCAAGGGACAGGGGAGACTGAAGCTTTCTTT

v_call: TRBV5-4
d_call: TRBD1
clone_size: few
j_call: TRBJ2-1
cdr3_aa: CASSSGTGSYNEQFF
cdr3_nt: TGTGCCAGCAGCTCGGGGACAGGCTCCTACAATGAGCAGTTCTTC

v_call: TRBV6-1
d_call: -
clone_size: -
j_call: TRBJ1-1
cdr3_aa: CASSDRGRNTEAFF
cdr3_nt: TGTGCCAGCAGTGACCGGGGTCGAAACACTGAAGCTTTCTTT

v_call: TRBV28
d_call: -
clone_size: -
j_call: TRBJ2-4
cdr3_aa: CASTDRTLTKNIQYF
cdr3_nt: TGTGCCAGCACCGATCGTACATTGACCAAAAACATTCAGTACTTC

v_call: TRBV29-1
d_call: -
clone_size: -
j_call: TRBJ2-3
cdr3_aa: CSVESAGDTQYF
cdr3_nt: TGCAGCGTTGAGTCCGCGGGAGATACGCAGTATTTT

v_call: TRBV10-2
d_call: -
clone_size: -
j_call: TRBJ2-6
cdr3_aa: CASSARGEGANVLTF
cdr3_nt: TGCGCCAGCAGTGCCAGGGGGGAGGGGGCCAACGTCCTGACTTTC

v_call: TRBV11-3
d_call: -
clone_size: -
j_call: TRBJ1-1
cdr3_aa: CASSRMGDTEAFF
cdr3_nt: TGTGCCAGCAGCCGAATGGGGGACACTGAAGCTTTCTTT

v_call: TRBV28
d_call: -
clone_size: -
j_call: TRBJ2-7
cdr3_aa: CASRRMQHDEQYF
cdr3_nt: TGTGCCAGCAGACGCATGCAGCACGACGAGCAGTACTTC